This is a list of T cell receptor beta chains from one sample in a study of beta chain features in type 1 diabetes. Measured with immunoSEQ multiplex PCR; TCRdb has only the in-frame clones, and not every one. Of around 710,000 clones in the sample, around 12% are singletons; the top ten hold roughly 0.11%. The sample consisted of naive CD4+ T cells from blood. These receptors were collected from a man aged 25 to 45 with type 1 diabetes. The CDR3 runs from the conserved cysteine through the conserved F or W. The D gene is left open where the match is weak. Expanded clones get a size class; other rows say once, few or many, or leave the size out.

CDR3 protein: CAWGTSGSSYEQYF
CDR3 DNA: TGTGCCTGGGGGACTAGCGGGAGCTCCTACGAGCAGTACTTC
D gene: TRBD2
J gene: TRBJ2-7
V gene: TRBV30
clone size: .

CDR3 protein: CASVFRRGTEAFF
CDR3 DNA: TGTGCCAGCGTCTTTCGAAGGGGCACTGAAGCTTTCTTT
D gene: .
J gene: TRBJ1-1
V gene: TRBV2
clone size: few

CDR3 protein: CASSAPPKAFF
CDR3 DNA: TGTGCCAGCAGTGCGCCGCCGAAAGCTTTCTTT
D gene: .
J gene: TRBJ1-1
V gene: TRBV2
clone size: few

CDR3 protein: CASSGGQGSDQPQHF
CDR3 DNA: TGTGCCAGCAGCGGCGGACAGGGGAGCGATCAGCCCCAGCATTTT
D gene: TRBD1
J gene: TRBJ1-5
V gene: TRBV9
clone size: .

CDR3 protein: CASSPGGIEGQPQHF
CDR3 DNA: TGTGCCAGCAGCCCAGGGGGCATAGAAGGTCAGCCCCAGCATTTT
D gene: TRBD1
J gene: TRBJ1-5
V gene: TRBV9
clone size: few

CDR3 protein: CASSLVSSNEKLFF
CDR3 DNA: TGTGCCAGCAGCTTAGTCAGCTCTAATGAAAAACTGTTTTTT
D gene: .
J gene: TRBJ1-4
V gene: TRBV11-2
clone size: .

CDR3 protein: CASSRQGWGTEAFF
CDR3 DNA: TGTGCCAGCAGCCGACAGGGATGGGGCACTGAAGCTTTCTTT
D gene: TRBD1
J gene: TRBJ1-1
V gene: TRBV14
clone size: many

CDR3 protein: CASNWKGKGEQYF
CDR3 DNA: TGTGCCAGCAACTGGAAGGGGAAAGGGGAGCAGTACTTC
D gene: .
J gene: TRBJ2-7
V gene: TRBV6-5
clone size: .

CDR3 protein: CASSQLTGDTGELFF
CDR3 DNA: TGCGCCAGCAGCCAACTCACAGGGGACACCGGGGAGCTGTTTTTT
D gene: TRBD1
J gene: TRBJ2-2
V gene: TRBV4-3
clone size: .

CDR3 protein: CASRGQVSGANVLTF
CDR3 DNA: TGTGCCAGCAGGGGACAGGTCTCTGGGGCCAACGTCCTGACTTTC
D gene: TRBD1
J gene: TRBJ2-6
V gene: TRBV6-1
clone size: few

CDR3 protein: CASRVPRGDTF
CDR3 DNA: TGTGCCAGCAGAGTGCCGCGGGGTGACACCTTC
D gene: .
J gene: TRBJ1-2
V gene: TRBV5-4
clone size: few

CDR3 protein: CASSGDTGSYNEQFF
CDR3 DNA: TGCGCCAGCAGCGGCGACACTGGGTCTTACAATGAGCAGTTCTTC
D gene: .
J gene: TRBJ2-1
V gene: TRBV5-1
clone size: few

CDR3 protein: CASSLRITERGLYNEQFF
CDR3 DNA: TGTGCCAGCAGCTTACGAATCACCGAGCGGGGGCTCTACAATGAGCAGTTCTTC
D gene: TRBD2
J gene: TRBJ2-1
V gene: TRBV7-2
clone size: few

CDR3 protein: CASSSQTSGGPYEQYF
CDR3 DNA: TGTGCCAGCAGCTCCCAGACTAGCGGGGGCCCCTACGAGCAGTACTTC
D gene: TRBD2
J gene: TRBJ2-7
V gene: TRBV9
clone size: .

CDR3 protein: CASSVQGLALNEQFF
CDR3 DNA: TGTGCCAGCAGCGTACAGGGACTAGCACTCAATGAGCAGTTCTTC
D gene: TRBD2
J gene: TRBJ2-1
V gene: TRBV11-2
clone size: .

CDR3 protein: CASSLFVQGDSPLHF
CDR3 DNA: TGTGCCAGCAGTCTGTTCGTCCAGGGGGATTCACCCCTCCACTTT
D gene: TRBD1
J gene: TRBJ1-6
V gene: TRBV2
clone size: few

CDR3 protein: CASSISDRIYGYTF
CDR3 DNA: TGTGCCAGTAGTATCTCCGACAGGATCTATGGCTACACCTTC
D gene: .
J gene: TRBJ1-2
V gene: TRBV19
clone size: few

CDR3 protein: CASSLLGWLNSPLHF
CDR3 DNA: TGTGCCAGCAGCTTATTAGGATGGCTAAATTCACCCCTCCACTTT
D gene: .
J gene: TRBJ1-6
V gene: TRBV11-2
clone size: .

CDR3 protein: CASSEGAGTGELFF
CDR3 DNA: TGTGCCAGCAGTGAAGGGGCGGGCACCGGGGAGCTGTTTTTT
D gene: .
J gene: TRBJ2-2
V gene: TRBV6-1
clone size: few

CDR3 protein: CSVGIPGHSITDTQYF
CDR3 DNA: TGCAGCGTAGGGATCCCGGGACACTCAATCACAGATACGCAGTATTTT
D gene: .
J gene: TRBJ2-3
V gene: TRBV29-1
clone size: few

CDR3 protein: CASSFSLGNTGELFF
CDR3 DNA: TGCGCCAGCAGCTTTTCGCTGGGGAACACCGGGGAGCTGTTTTTT
D gene: .
J gene: TRBJ2-2
V gene: TRBV5-1
clone size: few

CDR3 protein: CASSESLRGGETQYF
CDR3 DNA: TGTGCCAGCAGTGAATCTCTCAGGGGAGGTGAGACCCAGTACTTC
D gene: .
J gene: TRBJ2-5
V gene: TRBV25-1
clone size: .

CDR3 protein: CSVDSGTGPETQYF
CDR3 DNA: TGCAGCGTTGATTCGGGGACAGGCCCGGAGACCCAGTACTTC
D gene: TRBD1
J gene: TRBJ2-5
V gene: TRBV29-1
clone size: many

CDR3 protein: CASSLSGGGPYEQYF
CDR3 DNA: TGTGCCAGCAGTTTGAGTGGCGGTGGACCCTACGAGCAGTACTTC
D gene: .
J gene: TRBJ2-7
V gene: TRBV28
clone size: few

CDR3 protein: CASSFNNSPLHF
CDR3 DNA: TGTGCCAGCAGCTTCAACAATTCACCCCTCCACTTT
D gene: .
J gene: TRBJ1-6
V gene: TRBV7-2
clone size: .

CDR3 protein: CAWSLRDEKLFF
CDR3 DNA: TGTGCCTGGAGTCTCAGGGACGAAAAACTGTTTTTT
D gene: .
J gene: TRBJ1-4
V gene: TRBV30
clone size: few

CDR3 protein: CASSRNAGWDTQYF
CDR3 DNA: TGTGCCAGCAGCAGGAATGCGGGGTGGGATACGCAGTATTTT
D gene: .
J gene: TRBJ2-3
V gene: TRBV7-2
clone size: once

CDR3 protein: CASSYGGYGYTF
CDR3 DNA: TGTGCCAGCAGTTACGGGGGTTATGGCTACACCTTC
D gene: .
J gene: TRBJ1-2
V gene: TRBV6-5
clone size: few

CDR3 protein: CSGGGTDEQFF
CDR3 DNA: TGCAGCGGGGGGGGTACGGATGAGCAGTTCTTC
D gene: TRBD2
J gene: TRBJ2-1
V gene: TRBV29-1
clone size: .

CDR3 protein: CASSPDGTSFYEQYF
CDR3 DNA: TGTGCCAGCAGCCCGGACGGGACTTCATTCTACGAGCAGTACTTC
D gene: .
J gene: TRBJ2-7
V gene: TRBV5-4
clone size: few

CDR3 protein: CASTAFSGTEYNEQFF
CDR3 DNA: TGTGCCAGCACCGCCTTCTCCGGGACAGAATACAATGAGCAGTTCTTC
D gene: TRBD1
J gene: TRBJ2-1
V gene: TRBV28
clone size: .

CDR3 protein: CASSLGSVLARETQYF
CDR3 DNA: TGTGCCAGCAGCTTGGGATCGGTGCTAGCGAGGGAGACCCAGTACTTC
D gene: .
J gene: TRBJ2-5
V gene: TRBV5-5
clone size: .

CDR3 protein: CASIQGDSNQPQHF
CDR3 DNA: TGTGCCAGCATTCAGGGGGATAGCAATCAGCCCCAGCATTTT
D gene: TRBD1
J gene: TRBJ1-5
V gene: TRBV6-6
clone size: .

CDR3 protein: CASINRGSPLHF
CDR3 DNA: TGTGCCAGCATAAACAGGGGTTCACCCCTCCACTTT
D gene: TRBD1
J gene: TRBJ1-6
V gene: TRBV28
clone size: few

CDR3 protein: CASSVIDQSYSGANVLTF
CDR3 DNA: TGTGCCAGCAGCGTAATTGACCAATCCTACTCTGGGGCCAACGTCCTGACTTTC
D gene: .
J gene: TRBJ2-6
V gene: TRBV9
clone size: few

CDR3 protein: CASSGTGTEQYF
CDR3 DNA: TGTGCCAGCAGCGGTACAGGGACCGAGCAGTACTTC
D gene: .
J gene: TRBJ2-7
V gene: TRBV7-2
clone size: few

CDR3 protein: CASSLLASVTGELFF
CDR3 DNA: TGTGCCAGCAGCCTACTGGCGAGTGTCACCGGGGAGCTGTTTTTT
D gene: .
J gene: TRBJ2-2
V gene: TRBV11-2
clone size: .

CDR3 protein: CASSYARDSQNIQYF
CDR3 DNA: TGTGCCAGCAGTTATGCCCGGGACAGTCAAAACATTCAGTACTTC
D gene: TRBD1
J gene: TRBJ2-4
V gene: TRBV6-5
clone size: few

CDR3 protein: CASSQDNPSSGANVLTF
CDR3 DNA: TGCGCCAGCAGCCAAGATAACCCCAGCTCTGGGGCCAACGTCCTGACTTTC
D gene: .
J gene: TRBJ2-6
V gene: TRBV4-1
clone size: .

CDR3 protein: CASSPQGTNEQFF
CDR3 DNA: TGTGCCAGCAGCCCGCAGGGAACGAATGAGCAGTTCTTC
D gene: .
J gene: TRBJ2-1
V gene: TRBV7-9
clone size: .

CDR3 protein: CASSVLKGSSYNEQFF
CDR3 DNA: TGTGCCAGCAGTGTCCTTAAGGGGAGCTCCTACAATGAGCAGTTCTTC
D gene: .
J gene: TRBJ2-1
V gene: TRBV27
clone size: few

CDR3 protein: CASRSRDRDEQFF
CDR3 DNA: TGTGCCAGCAGGTCCAGGGACAGGGATGAGCAGTTCTTC
D gene: TRBD1
J gene: TRBJ2-1
V gene: TRBV6-5
clone size: .

CDR3 protein: CASRSGGTSTEAFF
CDR3 DNA: TGTGCCAGCAGGTCAGGGGGCACGAGCACTGAAGCTTTCTTT
D gene: TRBD1
J gene: TRBJ1-1
V gene: TRBV6-5
clone size: .

CDR3 protein: CSVGPPAGTMGTNEKLFF
CDR3 DNA: TGCAGCGTTGGCCCCCCTGCCGGGACAATGGGTACTAATGAAAAACTGTTTTTT
D gene: .
J gene: TRBJ1-4
V gene: TRBV29-1
clone size: few

CDR3 protein: CASSYRYGDGYGYTF
CDR3 DNA: TGTGCCAGCAGTTATCGCTATGGGGACGGCTATGGCTACACCTTC
D gene: .
J gene: TRBJ1-2
V gene: TRBV6-5
clone size: few

CDR3 protein: CASSREGRDTEAFF
CDR3 DNA: TGTGCCAGCAGCCGGGAGGGGCGGGACACTGAAGCTTTCTTT
D gene: .
J gene: TRBJ1-1
V gene: TRBV4-2
clone size: .

CDR3 protein: CAWSVPGGNQPQHF
CDR3 DNA: TGTGCCTGGAGTGTACCAGGGGGCAATCAGCCCCAGCATTTT
D gene: .
J gene: TRBJ1-5
V gene: TRBV30
clone size: .

CDR3 protein: CASSLGSYGEQFF
CDR3 DNA: TGTGCCAGCAGCTTAGGGTCGTACGGTGAGCAGTTCTTC
D gene: .
J gene: TRBJ2-1
V gene: TRBV7-2
clone size: .

CDR3 protein: CASSSLGGGGDTDTQYF
CDR3 DNA: TGTGCCAGCAGCTCACTCGGGGGCGGGGGAGACACAGATACGCAGTATTTT
D gene: .
J gene: TRBJ2-3
V gene: TRBV11-2
clone size: .

CDR3 protein: CASSFNAGANEQFF
CDR3 DNA: TGTGCCAGCAGCTTCAACGCGGGGGCCAATGAGCAGTTCTTC
D gene: .
J gene: TRBJ2-1
V gene: TRBV5-4
clone size: few

CDR3 protein: CASSLGPSGPKGNIQYF
CDR3 DNA: TGTGCCAGCAGCTTGGGGCCTAGCGGCCCGAAGGGAAACATTCAGTACTTC
D gene: TRBD2
J gene: TRBJ2-4
V gene: TRBV5-6
clone size: few

CDR3 protein: CSAGGTSPAFF
CDR3 DNA: TGCAGTGCTGGTGGGACTTCGCCCGCTTTCTTT
D gene: .
J gene: TRBJ1-1
V gene: TRBV20-1
clone size: few

CDR3 protein: CASSLAGSYNEQFF
CDR3 DNA: TGTGCCAGCAGCTTGGCAGGATCCTACAATGAGCAGTTCTTC
D gene: .
J gene: TRBJ2-1
V gene: TRBV5-8
clone size: few

CDR3 protein: CASSTGLLNEQFF
CDR3 DNA: TGTGCCAGTAGCACGGGCCTACTCAATGAGCAGTTCTTC
D gene: .
J gene: TRBJ2-1
V gene: TRBV19
clone size: .

CDR3 protein: CASSVALLAGTPGELFF
CDR3 DNA: TGTGCCAGCAGCGTAGCCTTGCTAGCGGGGACCCCCGGGGAGCTGTTTTTT
D gene: TRBD2
J gene: TRBJ2-2
V gene: TRBV9
clone size: .